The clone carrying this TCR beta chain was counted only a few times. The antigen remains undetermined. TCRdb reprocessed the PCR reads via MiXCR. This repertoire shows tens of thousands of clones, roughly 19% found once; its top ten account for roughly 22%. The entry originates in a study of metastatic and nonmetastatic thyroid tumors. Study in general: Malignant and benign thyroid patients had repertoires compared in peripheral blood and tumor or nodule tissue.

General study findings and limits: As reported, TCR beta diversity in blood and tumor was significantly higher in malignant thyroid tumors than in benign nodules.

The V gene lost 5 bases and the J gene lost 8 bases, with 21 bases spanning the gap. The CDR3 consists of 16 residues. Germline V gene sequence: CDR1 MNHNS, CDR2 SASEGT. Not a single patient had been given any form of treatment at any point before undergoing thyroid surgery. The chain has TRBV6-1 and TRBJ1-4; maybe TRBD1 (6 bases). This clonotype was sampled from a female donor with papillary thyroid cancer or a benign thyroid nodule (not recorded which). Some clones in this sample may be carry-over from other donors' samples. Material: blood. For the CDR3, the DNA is TGTGCCAGCAGTTCCGGTGGGCGGGGGGCACGGGAAAAACTGTTTTTT. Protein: CASSSGGRGAREKLFF.